This entry describes one TCR beta chain. This entry belongs to a study of blood T cell repertoires in COVID-19. Generated by immunoSEQ multiplex PCR, the TCRdb table keeps only in-frame clones and is missing some. The sample includes more than 300,000 clones, 90% seen only once; the top ten take 0.8% to 1.3%. V dropped 4 bases and J dropped 2 bases, with 11 bases sitting between them. The CDR3 consists of 14 residues. Per the germline V gene, CDR1 is LNHDA and CDR2 is SQIVND (reference sequence). This clonotype originated in a woman in her thirties or forties with COVID-19, enrolled during active disease. Sample: peripheral blood. The V call is TRBV19, the J call TRBJ1-1; D is possibly TRBD1 (5 bases). The chain's CDR3 is CASSKGQINTEAFF. The CDR3 nucleotides read TGTGCCAGTAGTAAGGGGCAGATTAACACTGAAGCTTTCTTT.